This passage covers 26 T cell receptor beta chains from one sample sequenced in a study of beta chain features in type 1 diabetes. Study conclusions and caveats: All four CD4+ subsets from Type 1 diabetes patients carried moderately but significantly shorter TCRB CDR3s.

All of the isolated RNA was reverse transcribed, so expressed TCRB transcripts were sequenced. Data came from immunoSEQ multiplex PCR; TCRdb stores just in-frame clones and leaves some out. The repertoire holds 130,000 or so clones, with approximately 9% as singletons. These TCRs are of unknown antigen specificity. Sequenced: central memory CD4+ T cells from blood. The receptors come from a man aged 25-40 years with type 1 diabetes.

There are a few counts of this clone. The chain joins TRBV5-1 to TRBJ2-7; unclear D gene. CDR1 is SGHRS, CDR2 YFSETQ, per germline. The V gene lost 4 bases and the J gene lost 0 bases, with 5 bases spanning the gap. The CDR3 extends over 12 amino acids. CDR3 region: CASSLSSYEQYF. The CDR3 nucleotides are TGCGCCAGCAGCCTGAGCTCCTACGAGCAGTACTTC.

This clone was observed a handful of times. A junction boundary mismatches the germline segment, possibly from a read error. The CDR3 DNA follows: TGCGCCAGCAGCTTGGGGACAGGGGAGTTTGACTTC. This translates into CASSLGTGEFDF. The genes are TRBV5-1 and TRBJ2-7; 9 positions match TRBD1. The CDR3 has 12 residues. Germline CDR1 is SGHRS and CDR2 is YFSETQ.

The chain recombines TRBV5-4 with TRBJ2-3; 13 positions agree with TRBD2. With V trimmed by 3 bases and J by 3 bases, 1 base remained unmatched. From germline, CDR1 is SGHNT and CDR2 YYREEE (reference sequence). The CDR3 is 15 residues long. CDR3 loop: CASSWTSGGTDTQYF. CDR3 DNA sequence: TGTGCCAGCAGCTGGACTAGCGGGGGAACAGATACGCAGTATTTT.

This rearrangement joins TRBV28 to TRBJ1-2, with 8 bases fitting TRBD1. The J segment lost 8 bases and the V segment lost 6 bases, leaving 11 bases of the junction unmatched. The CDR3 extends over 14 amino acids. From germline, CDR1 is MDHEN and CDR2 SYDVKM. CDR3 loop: CASRGSGQGRGYTF. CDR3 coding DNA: TGTGCCAGCAGGGGCTCTGGACAGGGAAGGGGCTACACCTTC.

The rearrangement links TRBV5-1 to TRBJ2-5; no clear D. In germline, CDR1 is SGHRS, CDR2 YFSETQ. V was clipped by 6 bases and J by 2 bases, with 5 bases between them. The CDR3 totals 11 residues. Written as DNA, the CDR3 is TGCGCCAGCACCCTTCAAGAGACCCAGTACTTC. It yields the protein CASTLQETQYF. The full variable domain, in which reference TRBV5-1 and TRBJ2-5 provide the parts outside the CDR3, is KAGVTQTPRYLIKTRGQQVTLSCSPISGHRSVSWYQQTPGQGLQFLFEYFSETQRNKGNFPGRFSGRQFSNSRSEMNVSTLELGDSALYLCASTLQETQYFGPGTRLLVL.

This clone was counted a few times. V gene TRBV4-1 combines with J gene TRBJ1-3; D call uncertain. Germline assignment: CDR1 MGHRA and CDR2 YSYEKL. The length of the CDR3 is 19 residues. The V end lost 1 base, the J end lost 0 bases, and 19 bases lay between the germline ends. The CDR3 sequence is CASSQGAAYDPYSGNTIYF. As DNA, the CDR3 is TGCGCCAGCAGCCAAGGGGCAGCTTACGATCCTTACTCTGGAAACACCATATATTTT.

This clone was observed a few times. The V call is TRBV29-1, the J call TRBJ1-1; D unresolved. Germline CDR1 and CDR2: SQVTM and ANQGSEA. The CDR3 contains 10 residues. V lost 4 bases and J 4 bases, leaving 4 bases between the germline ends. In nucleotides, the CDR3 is TGCAGCGTTGGGCCCACTGAAGCTTTCTTT. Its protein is CSVGPTEAFF.

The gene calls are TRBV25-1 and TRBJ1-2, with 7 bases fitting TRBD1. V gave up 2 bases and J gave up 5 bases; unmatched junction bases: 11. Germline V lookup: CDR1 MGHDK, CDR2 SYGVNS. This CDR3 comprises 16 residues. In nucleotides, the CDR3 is TGTGCCAGCAGTGAAGAGGGGGCCCGCGGGGTTTATGGCTACACCTTC. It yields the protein CASSEEGARGVYGYTF.

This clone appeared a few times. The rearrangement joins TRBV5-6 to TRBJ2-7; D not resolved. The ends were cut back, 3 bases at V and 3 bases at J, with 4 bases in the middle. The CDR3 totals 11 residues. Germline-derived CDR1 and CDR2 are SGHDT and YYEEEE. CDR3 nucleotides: TGTGCCAGCAGCTGGAGCTACGAGCAGTACTTC. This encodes CASSWSYEQYF.

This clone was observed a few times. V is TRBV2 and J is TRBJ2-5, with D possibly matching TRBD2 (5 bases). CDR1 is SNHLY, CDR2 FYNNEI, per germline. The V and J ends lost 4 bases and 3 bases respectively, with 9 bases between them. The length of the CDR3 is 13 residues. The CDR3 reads CASSVGLEETQYF. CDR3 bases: TGTGCCAGCAGTGTTGGACTCGAAGAGACCCAGTACTTC.

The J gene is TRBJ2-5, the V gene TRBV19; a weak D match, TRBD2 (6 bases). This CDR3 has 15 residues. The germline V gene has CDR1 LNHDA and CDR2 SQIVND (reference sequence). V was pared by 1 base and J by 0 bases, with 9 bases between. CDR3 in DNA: TGTGCCAGTAGTATAGCGGCGGGGAACCAAGAGACCCAGTACTTC. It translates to CASSIAAGNQETQYF.

The CDR3 DNA follows: TGTGCCAGCTCACCAGGGTCTGACAGCTCCTATGGCTACACCTTC. Translated, it gives CASSPGSDSSYGYTF. The chain links TRBV18 to TRBJ1-2; TRBD1 might be the D (5 bases). The CDR3 has 15 amino acids. Trimming took off 2 bases at V and 4 bases at J, with 14 bases between the two ends. CDR1 KGHSH and CDR2 LQKENI come from the germline V gene.

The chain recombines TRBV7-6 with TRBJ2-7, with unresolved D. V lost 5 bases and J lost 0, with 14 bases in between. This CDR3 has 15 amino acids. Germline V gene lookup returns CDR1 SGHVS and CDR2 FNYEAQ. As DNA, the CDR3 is TGTGCCAGCAGCGCACACCCAGTACGCTCCTACGAGCAGTACTTC. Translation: CASSAHPVRSYEQYF.

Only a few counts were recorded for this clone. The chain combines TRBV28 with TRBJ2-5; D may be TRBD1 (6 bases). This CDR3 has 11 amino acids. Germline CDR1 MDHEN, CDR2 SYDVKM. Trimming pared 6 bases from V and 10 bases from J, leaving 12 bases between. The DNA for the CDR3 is TGTGCCAGCAGCCAACAGGGAAACCAGTACTTC. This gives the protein CASSQQGNQYF.

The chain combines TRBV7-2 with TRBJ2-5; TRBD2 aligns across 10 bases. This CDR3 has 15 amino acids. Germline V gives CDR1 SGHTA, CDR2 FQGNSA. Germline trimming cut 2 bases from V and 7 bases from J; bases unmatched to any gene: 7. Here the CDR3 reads CASSLLAGELGTQYF. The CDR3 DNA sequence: TGTGCCAGCAGCTTACTAGCGGGGGAGTTGGGGACCCAGTACTTC. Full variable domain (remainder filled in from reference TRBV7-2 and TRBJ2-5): GAGVSQSPSNKVTEKGKDVELRCDPISGHTALYWYRQSLGQGLEFLIYFQGNSAPDKSGLPSDRFSAERTGGSVSTLTIQRTQQEDSAVYLCASSLLAGELGTQYFGPGTRLLVL.

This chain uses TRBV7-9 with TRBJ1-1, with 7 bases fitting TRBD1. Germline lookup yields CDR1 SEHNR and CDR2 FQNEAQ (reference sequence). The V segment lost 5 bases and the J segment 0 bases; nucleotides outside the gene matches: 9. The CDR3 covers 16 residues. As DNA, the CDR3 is TGTGCCAGCAGCCCCCCAGGCAGGGGGATGAACACTGAAGCTTTCTTT. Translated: CASSPPGRGMNTEAFF.

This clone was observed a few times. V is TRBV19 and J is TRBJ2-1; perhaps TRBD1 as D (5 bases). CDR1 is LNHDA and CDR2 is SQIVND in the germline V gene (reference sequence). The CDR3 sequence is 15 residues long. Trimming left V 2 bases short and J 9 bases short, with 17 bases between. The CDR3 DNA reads TGTGCCAGTAGTATAATGGGGCTCGGCACGGGTGAGCAGTTCTTC. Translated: CASSIMGLGTGEQFF.

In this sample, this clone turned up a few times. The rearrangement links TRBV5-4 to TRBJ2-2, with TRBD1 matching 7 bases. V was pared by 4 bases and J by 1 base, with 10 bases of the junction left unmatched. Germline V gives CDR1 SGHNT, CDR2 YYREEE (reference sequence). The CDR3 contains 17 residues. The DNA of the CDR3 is TGTGCCAGCAGCCAAGATCTAGGGGACAGGAACACCGGGGAGCTGTTTTTT. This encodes CASSQDLGDRNTGELFF.

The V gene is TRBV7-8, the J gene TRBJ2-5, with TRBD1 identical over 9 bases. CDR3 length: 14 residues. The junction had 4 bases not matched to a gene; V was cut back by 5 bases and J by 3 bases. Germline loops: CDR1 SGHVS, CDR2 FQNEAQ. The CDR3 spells CASSRRTGEETQYF. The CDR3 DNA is TGTGCCAGCAGCCGACGGACAGGGGAAGAGACCCAGTACTTC.

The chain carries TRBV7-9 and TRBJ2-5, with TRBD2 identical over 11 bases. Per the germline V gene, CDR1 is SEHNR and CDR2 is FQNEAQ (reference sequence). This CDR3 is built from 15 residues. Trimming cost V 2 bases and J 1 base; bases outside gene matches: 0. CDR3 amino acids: CASSLTSGGQETQYF. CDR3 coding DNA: TGTGCCAGCAGCTTAACTAGCGGGGGCCAAGAGACCCAGTACTTC.

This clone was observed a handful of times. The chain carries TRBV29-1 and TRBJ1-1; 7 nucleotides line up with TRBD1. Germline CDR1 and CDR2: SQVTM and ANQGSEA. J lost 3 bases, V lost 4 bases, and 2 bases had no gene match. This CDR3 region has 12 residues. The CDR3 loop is CSVGGQYTEAFF. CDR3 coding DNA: TGCAGCGTTGGGGGACAGTACACTGAAGCTTTCTTT.

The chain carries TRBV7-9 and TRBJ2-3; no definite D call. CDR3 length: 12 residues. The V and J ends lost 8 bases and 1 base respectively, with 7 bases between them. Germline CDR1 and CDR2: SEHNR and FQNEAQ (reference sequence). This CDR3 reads CASGRGTDTQYF. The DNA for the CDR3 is TGTGCCAGCGGTCGGGGCACAGATACGCAGTATTTT.

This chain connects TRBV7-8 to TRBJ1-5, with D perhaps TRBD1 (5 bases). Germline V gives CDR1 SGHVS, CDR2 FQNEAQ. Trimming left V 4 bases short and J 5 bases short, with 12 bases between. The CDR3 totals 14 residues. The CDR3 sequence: CASSSRQLDQPQHF. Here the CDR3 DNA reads TGTGCCAGCAGCTCCCGACAGCTAGATCAGCCCCAGCATTTT.

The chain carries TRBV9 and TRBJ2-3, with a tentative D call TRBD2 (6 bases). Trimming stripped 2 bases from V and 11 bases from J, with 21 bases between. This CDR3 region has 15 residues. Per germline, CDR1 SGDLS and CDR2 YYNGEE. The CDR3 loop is CASSVDGSRLSVQYF. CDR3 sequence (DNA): TGTGCCAGCAGCGTTGACGGGAGCCGACTGTCGGTGCAGTATTTT.

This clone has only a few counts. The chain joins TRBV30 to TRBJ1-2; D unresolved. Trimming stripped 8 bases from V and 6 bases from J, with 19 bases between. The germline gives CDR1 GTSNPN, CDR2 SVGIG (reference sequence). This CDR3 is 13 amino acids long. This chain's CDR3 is CALPADFGHGYTF. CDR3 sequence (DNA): TGTGCCCTACCGGCGGACTTCGGTCATGGCTACACCTTC.

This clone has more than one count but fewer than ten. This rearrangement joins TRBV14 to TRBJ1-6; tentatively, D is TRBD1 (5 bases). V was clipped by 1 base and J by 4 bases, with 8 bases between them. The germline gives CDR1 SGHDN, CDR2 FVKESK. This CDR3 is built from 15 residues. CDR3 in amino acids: CASSQAQGYNSPLHF. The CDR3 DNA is TGTGCCAGCAGCCAAGCCCAGGGTTATAATTCACCCCTCCACTTT.